The clone carrying this T cell receptor beta chain has at least ten counts. Antigen specificity is unknown. The entry originates in a study of T-cell reconstitution after alpha-beta-depleted transplantation in children. Study conclusions and caveats: At one year after transplant, newly produced T cells mostly accounted for T-cell counts and diversity. Where alpha-beta T cells came from about two months after transplant was reportedly several hundred expanded graft clones.

The TCRbeta library was prepared with unique molecular identifiers. A single record per CDR3 protein comes from TCRdb applying MiXCR to the PCR reads. This table holds under 3,500 distinct CDR3 sequences, about an eighth found once. The V gene lost 2 bases and the J gene lost 1 base, with 15 bases spanning the gap. The CDR3 extends over 17 amino acids. From germline, CDR1 is LGHNA and CDR2 YNFKEQ. Source: PBMCs, mostly from graft donor cells, taken 360 days after TCRalphabeta/CD19-depleted stem cell transplant. This TCR was recovered from a patient under 10 years old who had a stem cell transplant for inherited bone marrow failure, so the T cells may come from the graft donor. V gene TRBV4-2 combines with J gene TRBJ1-5, with D perhaps TRBD1 (5 bases). The CDR3 reads CASSQRDDARSNQPQHF. The CDR3, as DNA: TGTGCCAGCAGCCAACGGGACGACGCCAGGAGCAATCAGCCCCAGCATTTT.